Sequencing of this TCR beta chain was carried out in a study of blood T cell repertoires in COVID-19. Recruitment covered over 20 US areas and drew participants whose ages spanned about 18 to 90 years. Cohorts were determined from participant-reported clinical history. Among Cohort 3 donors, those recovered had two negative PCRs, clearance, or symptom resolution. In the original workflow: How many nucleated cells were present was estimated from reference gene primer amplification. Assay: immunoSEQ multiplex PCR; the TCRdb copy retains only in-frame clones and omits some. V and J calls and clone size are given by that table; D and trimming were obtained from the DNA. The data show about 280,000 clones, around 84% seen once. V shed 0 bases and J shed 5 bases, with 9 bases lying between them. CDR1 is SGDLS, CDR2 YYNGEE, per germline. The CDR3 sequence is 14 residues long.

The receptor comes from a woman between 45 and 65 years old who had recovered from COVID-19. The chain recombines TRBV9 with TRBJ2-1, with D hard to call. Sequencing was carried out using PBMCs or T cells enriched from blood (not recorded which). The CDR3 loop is CASSVGNRNNEQFF. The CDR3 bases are TGTGCCAGCAGCGTAGGGAACAGAAACAATGAGCAGTTCTTC.